This T cell receptor beta chain was captured by sequencing in a study of T cell responses to AZD1222 COVID-19 vaccine. Generated by immunoSEQ multiplex PCR, the TCRdb table keeps only in-frame clones and is missing some. The sample has approximately 110,000 clones; less than 90% are singletons. Findings and caveats of the study: Recipients of two AZD1222 doses showed rising Spike-specific TCR breadth and depth. The donor group comprised mostly white British people and more females; the analysis possibly underestimated clonal diversity.

A note on this clone: Its antigen is not known.

Sequenced material: peripheral blood, taken on day 0 of AZD1222 vaccination. The sequence was obtained from an adult in good health.

The CDR3 reads CASSYGGGSTDTQYF. CDR3 bases: TGTGCCAGCAGTTACGGCGGAGGGAGCACAGATACGCAGTATTTT. The chain recombines TRBV6-5 with TRBJ2-3; a possible D gene is TRBD2 (6 bases). The V gene lost 2 bases and the J gene lost 0 bases, with 9 bases spanning the gap. Germline CDR1 and CDR2: MNHEY and SVGAGI. CDR3 length: 15 amino acids.